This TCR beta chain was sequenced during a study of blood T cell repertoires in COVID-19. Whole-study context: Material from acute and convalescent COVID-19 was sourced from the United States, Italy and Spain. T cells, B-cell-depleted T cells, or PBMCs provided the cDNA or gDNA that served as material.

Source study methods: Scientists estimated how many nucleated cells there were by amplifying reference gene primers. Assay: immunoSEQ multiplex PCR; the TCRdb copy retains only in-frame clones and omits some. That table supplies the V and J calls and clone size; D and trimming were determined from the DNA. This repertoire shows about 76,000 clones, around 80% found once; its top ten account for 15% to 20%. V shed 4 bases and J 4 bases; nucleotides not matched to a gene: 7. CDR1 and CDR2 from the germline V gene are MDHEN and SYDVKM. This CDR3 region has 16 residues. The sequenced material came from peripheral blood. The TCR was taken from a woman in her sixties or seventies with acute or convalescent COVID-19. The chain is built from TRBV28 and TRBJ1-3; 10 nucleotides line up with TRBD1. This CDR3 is CASSSTGTGVGNTIYF. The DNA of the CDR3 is TGTGCCAGCAGTTCTACCGGGACAGGGGTCGGAAACACCATATATTTT.